This TCR beta chain was recovered during a study of blood T cell repertoires in COVID-19. Looking at the study overall: Whether acute or convalescent, the COVID-19 samples came from the United States, Italy and Spain. The analysed material was cDNA or gDNA that came from T cells, B-cell-depleted T cells, or PBMCs.

Per the original methods: For nucleated cells, counts were estimated from reference gene primer amplification. Method: immunoSEQ multiplex PCR; TCRdb's copy keeps in-frame clones and lacks some. V and J calls and clone size are as listed in that table; D and trimming were resolved from the DNA. The sample shows 130,000 or so clones, over 80% of them seen only once. Germline V gives CDR1 MNHNS, CDR2 SASEGT. V lost 1 base and J lost 0, with 7 bases in between. This CDR3 region has 15 residues. The gene calls are TRBV6-1 and TRBJ1-3; the D gene is possibly TRBD1 (5 bases). The clonotype was recovered from a man aged 45-60 years with active COVID-19. The sequenced sample consisted of peripheral blood. CDR3 coding DNA: TGTGCCAGCAGTGAAGAGGGGTCCTCTGGAAACACCATATATTTT. Protein sequence: CASSEEGSSGNTIYF.